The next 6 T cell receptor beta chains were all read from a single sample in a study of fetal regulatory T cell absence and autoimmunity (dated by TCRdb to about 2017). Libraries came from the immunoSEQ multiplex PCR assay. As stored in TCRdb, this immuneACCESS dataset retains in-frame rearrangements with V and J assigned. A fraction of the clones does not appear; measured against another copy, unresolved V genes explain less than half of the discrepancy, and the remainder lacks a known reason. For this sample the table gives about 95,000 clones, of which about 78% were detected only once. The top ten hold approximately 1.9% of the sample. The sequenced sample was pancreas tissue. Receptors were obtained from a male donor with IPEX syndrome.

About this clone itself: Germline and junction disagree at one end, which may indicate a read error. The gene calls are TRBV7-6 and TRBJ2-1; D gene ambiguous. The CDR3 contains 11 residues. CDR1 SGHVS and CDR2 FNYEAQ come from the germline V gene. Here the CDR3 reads CASSLDKEQFF. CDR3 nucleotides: TGTGCCAGCAGCTTAGACAAAGAGCAGTTCTTC.

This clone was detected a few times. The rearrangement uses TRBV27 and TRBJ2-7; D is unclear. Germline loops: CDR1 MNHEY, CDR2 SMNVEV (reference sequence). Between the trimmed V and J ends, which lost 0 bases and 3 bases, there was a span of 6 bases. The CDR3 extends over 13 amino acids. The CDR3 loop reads CASSLSEFYEQYF. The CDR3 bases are TGTGCCAGCAGTTTATCAGAATTCTACGAGCAGTACTTC.

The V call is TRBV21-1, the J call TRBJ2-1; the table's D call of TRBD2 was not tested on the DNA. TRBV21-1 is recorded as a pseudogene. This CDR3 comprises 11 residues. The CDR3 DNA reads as TGTGCTAATCGGGGAGACAATGAGCAGTTCTTC. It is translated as CANRGDNEQFF.

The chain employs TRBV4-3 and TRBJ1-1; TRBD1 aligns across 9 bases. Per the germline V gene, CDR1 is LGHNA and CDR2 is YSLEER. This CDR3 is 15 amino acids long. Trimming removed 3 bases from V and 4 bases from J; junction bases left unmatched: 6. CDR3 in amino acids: CASSQNRGPGTEAFF. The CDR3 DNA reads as TGCGCCAGCAGCCAGAACAGGGGGCCGGGCACTGAAGCTTTCTTT.

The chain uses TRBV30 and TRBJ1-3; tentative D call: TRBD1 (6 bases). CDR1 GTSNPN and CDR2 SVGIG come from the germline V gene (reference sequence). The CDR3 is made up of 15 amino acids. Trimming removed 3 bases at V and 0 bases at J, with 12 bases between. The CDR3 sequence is CAWSGQFRSGNTIYF. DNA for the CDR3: TGTGCCTGGAGCGGACAGTTCCGCTCTGGAAACACCATATATTTT.

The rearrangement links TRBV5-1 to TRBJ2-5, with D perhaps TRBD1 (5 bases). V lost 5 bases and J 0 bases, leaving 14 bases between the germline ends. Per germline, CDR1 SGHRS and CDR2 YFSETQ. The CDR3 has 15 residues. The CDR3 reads CASRLGRKYQETQYF. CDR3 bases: TGCGCCAGCAGGCTGGGGCGGAAGTACCAAGAGACCCAGTACTTC.